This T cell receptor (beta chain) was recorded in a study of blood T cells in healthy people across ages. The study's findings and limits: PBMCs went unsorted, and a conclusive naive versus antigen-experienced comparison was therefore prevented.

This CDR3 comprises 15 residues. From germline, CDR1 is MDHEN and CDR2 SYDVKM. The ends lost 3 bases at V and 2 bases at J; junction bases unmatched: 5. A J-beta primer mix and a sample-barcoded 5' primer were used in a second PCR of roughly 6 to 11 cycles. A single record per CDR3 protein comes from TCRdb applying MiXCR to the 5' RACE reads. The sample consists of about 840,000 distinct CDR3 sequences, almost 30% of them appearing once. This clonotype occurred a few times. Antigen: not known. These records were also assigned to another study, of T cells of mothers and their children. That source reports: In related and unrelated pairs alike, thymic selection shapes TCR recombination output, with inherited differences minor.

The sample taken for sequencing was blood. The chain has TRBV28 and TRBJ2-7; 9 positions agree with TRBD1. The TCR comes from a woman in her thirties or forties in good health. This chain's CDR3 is CASSFDRGIPYEQYF. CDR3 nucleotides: TGTGCCAGCAGTTTCGACAGGGGGATTCCCTACGAGCAGTACTTC.